The 19 T cell receptor beta chains listed next were all sequenced from one sample in a study of T cells in Graves' hyperthyroidism and ophthalmopathy. The TCR beta CDR3 regions underwent amplification using RNA transcripts as the source. The primer set for the first-round RT-PCR of the TCR CDR3 was HTBI. A single record per CDR3 protein comes from TCRdb applying MiXCR to the multiplex PCR reads. The profile shows over 500,000 distinct CDR3 sequences, approximately 49% of them singletons. Sequenced sample: peripheral blood or thyroid tissue (not recorded which). These receptors were collected from an adult woman with Graves' disease, either hyperthyroidism or ophthalmopathy (not recorded which).

This clonotype has a handful of counts. CDR3: CASSSVDRGWNTIYF. The CDR3 DNA is TGTGCCAGCAGCTCAGTGGACAGGGGGTGGAACACCATATATTTT. V gene TRBV7-2 combines with J gene TRBJ1-3; 10 nucleotides line up with TRBD1. V was clipped by 4 bases and J by 7 bases; unmatched bases: 7. The CDR3 loop spans 15 amino acids. Germline V lookup: CDR1 SGHTA, CDR2 FQGNSA.

This clonotype was recorded once. The chain combines TRBV20-1 with TRBJ2-6; perhaps TRBD1 as D (5 bases). The germline V and J ends were trimmed by 3 bases and 2 bases, with 17 bases remaining between them. The length of the CDR3 is 17 residues. Per germline, CDR1 DFQATT and CDR2 SNEGSKA (reference sequence). CDR3 nucleotides: TGCAGTGCTAGGCTCAGGGATGGGTCCACTGGGGCCAACGTCCTGACTTTC. Encoded protein: CSARLRDGSTGANVLTF.

The CDR3 bases are TGTGCCAGCAGCGTAGATGGTTTAAGGGACTATGGCTACACCTTC. Its protein is CASSVDGLRDYGYTF. V gene TRBV9 combines with J gene TRBJ1-2; D not resolved. V lost 0 bases to trimming and J lost 3 bases, with 12 bases between them. From germline, CDR1 is SGDLS and CDR2 YYNGEE. This CDR3 is 15 amino acids long.

This clonotype was detected only a few times. The chain combines TRBV29-1 with TRBJ2-7; 9 bases agree with TRBD1. The CDR3 has 12 residues. CDR1 SQVTM and CDR2 ANQGSEA come from the germline V gene. The CDR3 sequence is CSATGGSGEQYF. CDR3 DNA: TGCAGTGCTACAGGGGGCTCGGGCGAGCAGTACTTC.

This clonotype was recorded many times. Because the CDR3 is missing its conserved closing phenylalanine or tryptophan, this is likely a read error. No DNA is shown, since the ends of the CDR3 on it are uncertain; the CDR3 is the one TCRdb lists. This CDR3 reads CARPPGQGAPL. The rearrangement joins TRBV6-5 to TRBJ1-6; the table assigns TRBD1, which was not confirmed against the DNA. Including both end residues, the CDR3 is 11 amino acids long. Per the germline V gene, CDR1 is MNHEY and CDR2 is SVGAGI.

The V and J genes are TRBV12-3 or TRBV12-4 and TRBJ1-1; 7 bases line up with TRBD1. The CDR3 contains 13 residues. The J segment lost 4 bases and the V segment lost 6 bases, leaving 5 bases of the junction unmatched. Written as DNA, the CDR3 is TGTGCCAGCAGCCCGTACAGGGGCACTGAAGCTTTCTTT. Residues: CASSPYRGTEAFF.

V gene TRBV6-6 combines with J gene TRBJ1-1, with 9 bases lining up with TRBD1. Trimming removed 5 bases from V and 5 bases from J; junction bases left unmatched: 6. Looked up from germline, CDR1 is MNHNY and CDR2 is SVGAGI (reference sequence). The CDR3 spans 14 residues. The CDR3 loop is CASSKGQGLTEAFF. The CDR3 DNA is TGTGCCAGCAGTAAGGGACAGGGATTAACTGAAGCTTTCTTT.

The chain links TRBV7-2 to TRBJ2-3; D may be TRBD2 (6 bases). In germline, CDR1 is SGHTA, CDR2 FQGNSA. V lost 2 bases and J lost 5, with 8 bases in between. CDR3 length: 13 residues. The CDR3 DNA reads as TGTGCCAGCAGCTTAAGGAGGGAAGATACGCAGTATTTT. Protein: CASSLRREDTQYF.

This clonotype was recorded at least ten times. The chain has TRBV4-2 and TRBJ2-2; TRBD1 aligns across 10 bases. J lost 7 bases, V lost 4 bases, and 9 bases had no gene match. The CDR3 runs to 16 residues. The germline gives CDR1 LGHNA, CDR2 YNFKEQ. The chain's CDR3 is CASSRAGTGAIGELFF. CDR3 DNA sequence: TGTGCCAGCAGCCGAGCCGGGACAGGGGCGATCGGGGAGCTGTTTTTT.

This clonotype was found a few times. J is TRBJ1-1 and V is TRBV3-1; D remains ambiguous. The CDR3 extends over 14 amino acids. Germline V gives CDR1 LGHDT, CDR2 YNNKEL (reference sequence). V was shortened by 5 bases and J by 3 bases, with 13 bases between the two germline ends. Here the CDR3 reads CASSFTLGDTEAFF. The DNA of the CDR3 is TGTGCCAGCAGCTTTACCCTCGGGGACACTGAAGCTTTCTTT.

This clonotype was recorded at least ten times. The chain combines TRBV15 with TRBJ2-6; D tentatively fits TRBD1 or TRBD2 (6 bases each). CDR3 length equals 17 residues. Trimming removed 8 bases from V and 0 bases from J, with 17 bases in between. CDR1 is LNHNV and CDR2 is YYDKDF in the germline V gene (reference sequence). Here the CDR3 reads CATARRGISSGANVLTF. CDR3 DNA sequence: TGTGCCACCGCCCGGAGGGGGATCAGCTCTGGGGCCAACGTCCTGACTTTC. Complete variable domain (other parts from reference TRBV15 and TRBJ2-6): DAMVIQNPRYQVTQFGKPVTLSCSQTLNHNVMYWYQQKSSQAPKLLFHYYDKDFNNEADTPDNFQSRRPNTSFCFLDIRSPGLGDTAMYLCATARRGISSGANVLTFGAGSRLTVL.

To note about this clonotype: The junction departs from germline at one end; a sequencing error may be responsible. This rearrangement joins TRBV5-1 to TRBJ1-2; TRBD1 might be the D (6 bases). Germline CDR1 reads SGHRS; CDR2 reads YFSETQ. The CDR3 runs 14 residues. The CDR3 bases are TGCGCCGGCAGCCCGGGACATCTGAACTATGGCTACACCTTC. Protein: CAGSPGHLNYGYTF.

Concerning this clonotype: Being one base from a much bigger clone, this may be a read error. The CDR3: CAGRQTSGNTGELFF. DNA for the CDR3: TGTGCCGGCAGACAGACTAGCGGAAACACCGGGGAGCTGTTTTTT. This chain connects TRBV6-5 to TRBJ2-2; 9 nucleotides align to TRBD2. The CDR3 extends over 15 amino acids. Per germline, CDR1 MNHEY and CDR2 SVGAGI.

The gene calls are TRBV7-6 and TRBJ1-5, with D possibly matching TRBD1 (6 bases). CDR1 and CDR2 from the germline V gene are SGHVS and FNYEAQ. V lost 5 bases and J 11 bases, leaving 22 bases between the germline ends. The CDR3 is 15 amino acids. The CDR3 reads CASSPWQGSQETQHF. CDR3 bases: TGTGCCAGCAGCCCCTGGCAGGGGTCTCAAGAGACCCAGCATTTT.

This clonotype was detected only a few times. The chain combines TRBV10-3 with TRBJ1-1; a possible D gene is TRBD1 (5 bases). CDR3 length equals 13 residues. Germline CDR1 is ENHRY and CDR2 is SYGVKD. Trimming removed 1 base from V and 7 bases from J, with 10 bases in between. The CDR3 region is CAISELWQGEAFF. For the CDR3, the DNA is TGTGCCATCAGTGAGTTGTGGCAGGGTGAAGCTTTCTTT.

This clonotype was seen repeatedly, ten times or more. The chain links TRBV9 to TRBJ2-5; no clear D gene. Germline V gene sequence: CDR1 SGDLS, CDR2 YYNGEE. Trimming removed 4 bases from V and 0 bases from J, with 10 bases in between. The CDR3 has 14 residues. This chain's CDR3 is CASSPLIDQETQYF. The CDR3 DNA reads TGTGCCAGCAGCCCCCTCATCGACCAAGAGACCCAGTACTTC.

This clonotype came up many times. The V gene is TRBV5-1, the J gene TRBJ2-5; a possible D gene is TRBD1 (6 bases). V was cut by 1 base and J by 3 bases, with 10 bases left in between. There are 14 residues in the CDR3. Germline assignment: CDR1 SGHRS and CDR2 YFSETQ. CDR3 DNA: TGCGCCAGCAGCTTGCTCAACAGGGAAGAGACCCAGTACTTC. This encodes CASSLLNREETQYF.

V and J are TRBV7-9 and TRBJ2-1; the D gene is possibly TRBD2 (5 bases). Germline V lookup: CDR1 SEHNR, CDR2 FQNEAQ (reference sequence). Trimming pared 5 bases from V and 5 bases from J, leaving 13 bases between. There are 14 residues in the CDR3. CDR3 nucleotide sequence: TGTGCCAGCAGCCCGCGGGCGATCCACAATGAGCAGTTCTTC. It is translated as CASSPRAIHNEQFF.

The gene calls are TRBV2 and TRBJ2-7; 7 bases agree with TRBD1. CDR1 is SNHLY, CDR2 FYNNEI, per germline. V lost 1 base to trimming and J lost 6 bases; unmatched junction nucleotides: 6. The CDR3 sequence is 14 residues long. The CDR3 region has the DNA TGTGCCAGCAGTGAAGAGGGCCGGACAGGCGAGCAGTACTTC. This encodes CASSEEGRTGEQYF.